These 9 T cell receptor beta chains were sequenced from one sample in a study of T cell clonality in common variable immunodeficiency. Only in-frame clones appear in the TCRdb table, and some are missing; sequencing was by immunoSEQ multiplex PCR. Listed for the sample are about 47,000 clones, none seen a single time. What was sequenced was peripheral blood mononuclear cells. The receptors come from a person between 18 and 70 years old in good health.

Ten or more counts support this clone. The part of the CDR3 DNA that was read is TGTGCCAGTAGTTTTACCAACTCAAACACTGAA. Translation: CASSFTNSNTE. The entire CDR3 is CASSFTNSNTEAFF. This chain uses TRBV19 with TRBJ1-1; D gene unclear. Read data end 3 residues before the CDR3 end; the end is taken from the germline J gene. CDR1 is LNHDA and CDR2 is SQIVND in the germline V gene (reference sequence). Trimming left V 5 bases short and J 2 bases short, with 12 bases between. The CDR3 is 14 amino acids.

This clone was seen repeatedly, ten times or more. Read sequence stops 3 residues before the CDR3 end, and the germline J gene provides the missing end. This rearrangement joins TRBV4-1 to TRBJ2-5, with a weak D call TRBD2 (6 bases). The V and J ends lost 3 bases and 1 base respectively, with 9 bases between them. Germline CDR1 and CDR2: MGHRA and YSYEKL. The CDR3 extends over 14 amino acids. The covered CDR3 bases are TGCGCCAGCAGCCACAGGACTACCCAAGAGACC. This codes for CASSHRTTQET. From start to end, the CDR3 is CASSHRTTQETQYF.

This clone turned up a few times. The CDR3 sequence is CASSAFSGVDEQYF. The sequenced part of the CDR3 DNA is TGTGCCAGCAGTGCATTCAGCGGAGTCGACGAG. The J gene is TRBJ2-7, the V gene TRBV25-1, with a weak D call TRBD2 (5 bases). The sequence runs out 3 residues before the end of the CDR3; the remainder is reconstructed from the germline J gene. V lost 4 bases, J lost 5 bases, and 15 bases lay in between. This CDR3 spans 14 amino acids. Germline CDR1 reads MGHDK; CDR2 reads SYGVNS.

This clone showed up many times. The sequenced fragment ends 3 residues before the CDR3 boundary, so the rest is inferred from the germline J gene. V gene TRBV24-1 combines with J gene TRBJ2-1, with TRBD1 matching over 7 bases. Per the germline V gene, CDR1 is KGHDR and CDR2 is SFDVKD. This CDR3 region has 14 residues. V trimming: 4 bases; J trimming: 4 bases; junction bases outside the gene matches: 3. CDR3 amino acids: CATSDPGQYNEQFF. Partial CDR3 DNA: TGTGCCACCAGTGACCCGGGACAGTACAATGAG.

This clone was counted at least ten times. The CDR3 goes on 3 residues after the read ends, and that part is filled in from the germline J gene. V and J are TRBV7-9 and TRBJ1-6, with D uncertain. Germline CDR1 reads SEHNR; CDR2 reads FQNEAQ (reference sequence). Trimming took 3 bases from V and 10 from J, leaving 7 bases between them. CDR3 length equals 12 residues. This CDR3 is CASSFSESPLHF. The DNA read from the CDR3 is TGTGCCAGCAGCTTTAGTGAATCACCC.

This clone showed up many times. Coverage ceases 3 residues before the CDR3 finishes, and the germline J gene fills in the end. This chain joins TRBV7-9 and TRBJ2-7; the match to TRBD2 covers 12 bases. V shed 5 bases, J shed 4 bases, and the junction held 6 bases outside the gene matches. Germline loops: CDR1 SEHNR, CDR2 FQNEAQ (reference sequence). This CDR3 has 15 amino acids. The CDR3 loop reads CASSRNGLAGYEQYF. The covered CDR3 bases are TGTGCCAGCAGCCGTAACGGACTAGCGGGATACGAG. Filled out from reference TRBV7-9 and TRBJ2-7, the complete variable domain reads DTGVSQNPRHKITKRGQNVTFRCDPISEHNRLYWYRQTLGQGPEFLTYFQNEAQLEKSRLLSDRFSAERPKGSFSTLEIQRTEQGDSAMYLCASSRNGLAGYEQYFGPGTRLTVT.

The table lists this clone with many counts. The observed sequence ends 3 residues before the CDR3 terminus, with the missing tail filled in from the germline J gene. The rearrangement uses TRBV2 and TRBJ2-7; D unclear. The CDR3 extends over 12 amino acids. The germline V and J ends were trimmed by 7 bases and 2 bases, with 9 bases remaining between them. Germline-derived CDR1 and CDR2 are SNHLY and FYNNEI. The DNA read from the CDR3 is TGTGCCAGCATTTCTACCCCCTACGAG. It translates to CASISTPYE. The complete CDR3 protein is CASISTPYEQYF.

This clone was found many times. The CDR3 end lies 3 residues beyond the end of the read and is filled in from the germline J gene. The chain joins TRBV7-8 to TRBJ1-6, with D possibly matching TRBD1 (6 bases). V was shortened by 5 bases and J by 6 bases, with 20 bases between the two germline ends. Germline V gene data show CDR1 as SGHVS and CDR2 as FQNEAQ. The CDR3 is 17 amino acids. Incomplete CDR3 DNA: TGTGCCAGCAGCCTTTTCATTGCAGGGGTGGGTAATTCACCC. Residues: CASSLFIAGVGNSP. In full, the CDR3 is CASSLFIAGVGNSPLHF.

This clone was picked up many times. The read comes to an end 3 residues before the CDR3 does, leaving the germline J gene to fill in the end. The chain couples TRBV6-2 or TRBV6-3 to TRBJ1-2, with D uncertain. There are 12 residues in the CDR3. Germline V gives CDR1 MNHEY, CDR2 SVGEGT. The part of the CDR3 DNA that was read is TGTGCCAGCAGTTACGATGCAGTATCT. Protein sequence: CASSYDAVS. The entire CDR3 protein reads CASSYDAVSYTF.